This entry features one TCR beta chain sequence. The antigen is unknown. These data are taken from a study of shared clonotypes between healthy human individuals. Turning to the study itself: Three CD4 naive, three CD4 memory, two CD8 naive and one CD8 memory plate were used per donor. Overall study findings and caveats: Naive CD4 clonotypes overlapped across a handful of donors at roughly 5.1%. Generation probability values for non-shared clonotypes were lower than those for clonotypes shared by all four donors.

Clones were read by immunoSEQ multiplex PCR, and TCRdb kept only the in-frame ones, dropping some. The sample yields roughly 850,000 clones, approximately 96% seen once. CDR1 is SGHDN and CDR2 is FVKESK in the germline V gene. This CDR3 spans 14 amino acids. V was shortened by 4 bases and J by 2 bases, with 11 bases between the two germline ends. CD8 cells classed as naive were CD45RO-negative and positively selected for CCR7, excluding terminally differentiated effector memory CD45RA+ cells. Sequenced sample: naive CD8+ T cells sorted from blood. The TCR was taken from a man aged 25 to 40 in good health. This chain uses TRBV14 with TRBJ1-1; D remains unclear. The CDR3 is CASSPSPVNTEAFF. The CDR3 DNA follows: TGTGCCAGCAGCCCATCCCCCGTTAACACTGAAGCTTTCTTT. Supplemented by reference TRBV14 and TRBJ1-1, the full variable domain reads EAGVTQFPSHSVIEKGQTVTLRCDPISGHDNLYWYRRVMGKEIKFLLHFVKESKQDESGMPNNRFLAERTGGTYSTLKVQPAELEDSGVYFCASSPSPVNTEAFFGQGTRLTVV.